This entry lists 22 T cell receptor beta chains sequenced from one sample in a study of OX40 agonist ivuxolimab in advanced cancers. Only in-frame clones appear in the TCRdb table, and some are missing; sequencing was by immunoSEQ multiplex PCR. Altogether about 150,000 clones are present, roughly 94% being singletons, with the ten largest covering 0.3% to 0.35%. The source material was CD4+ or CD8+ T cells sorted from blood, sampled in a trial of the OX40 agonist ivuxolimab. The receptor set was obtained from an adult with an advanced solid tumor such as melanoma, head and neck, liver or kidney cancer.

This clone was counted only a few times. CDR3 nucleotides: TGTGCCAGCAGTTACGGCGGGGCGGGGGAGACCCAGTACTTC. It yields the protein CASSYGGAGETQYF. V and J are TRBV6-5 and TRBJ2-5; the D gene is possibly TRBD2 (6 bases). The CDR3 covers 14 residues. The germline gives CDR1 MNHEY, CDR2 SVGAGI. V was trimmed by 2 bases and J by 5 bases, leaving 12 bases between them.

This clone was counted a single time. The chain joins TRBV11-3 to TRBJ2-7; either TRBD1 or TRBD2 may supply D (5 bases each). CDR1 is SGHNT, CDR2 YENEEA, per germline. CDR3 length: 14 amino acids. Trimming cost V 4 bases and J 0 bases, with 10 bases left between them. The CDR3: CASSYGASSYEQYF. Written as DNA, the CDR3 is TGTGCCAGCAGCTACGGGGCGTCCTCCTACGAGCAGTACTTC.

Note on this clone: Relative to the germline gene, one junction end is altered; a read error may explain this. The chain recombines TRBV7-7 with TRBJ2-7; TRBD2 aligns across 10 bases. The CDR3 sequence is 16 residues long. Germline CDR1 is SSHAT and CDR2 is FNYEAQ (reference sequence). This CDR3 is CASSSNRLAGSYEQYF. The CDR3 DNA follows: TGTGCTAGCAGCTCGAACCGACTAGCGGGCTCCTACGAGCAGTACTTC.

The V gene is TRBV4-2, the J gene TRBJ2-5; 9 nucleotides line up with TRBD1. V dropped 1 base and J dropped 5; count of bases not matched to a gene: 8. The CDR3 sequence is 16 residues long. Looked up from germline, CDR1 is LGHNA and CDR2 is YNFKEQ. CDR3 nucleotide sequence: TGTGCCAGCAGCCAAGTCGGTACAGGGGGCGCGGAGACCCAGTACTTC. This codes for CASSQVGTGGAETQYF.

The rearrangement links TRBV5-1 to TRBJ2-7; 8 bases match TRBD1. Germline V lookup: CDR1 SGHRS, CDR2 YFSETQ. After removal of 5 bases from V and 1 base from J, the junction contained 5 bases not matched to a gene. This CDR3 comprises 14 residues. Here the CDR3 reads CASSQGTGSYEQYF. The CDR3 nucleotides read TGCGCCAGCAGTCAGGGGACAGGTTCCTACGAGCAGTACTTC.

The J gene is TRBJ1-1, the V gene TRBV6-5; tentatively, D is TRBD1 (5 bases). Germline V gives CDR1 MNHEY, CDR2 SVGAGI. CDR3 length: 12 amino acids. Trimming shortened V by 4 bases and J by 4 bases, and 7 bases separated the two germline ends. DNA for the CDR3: TGTGCCAGCAGTTGGGGGTTCACTGAAGCTTTCTTT. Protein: CASSWGFTEAFF.

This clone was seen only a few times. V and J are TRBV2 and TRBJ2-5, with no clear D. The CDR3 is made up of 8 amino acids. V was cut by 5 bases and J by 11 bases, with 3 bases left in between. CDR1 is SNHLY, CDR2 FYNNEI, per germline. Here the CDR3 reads CASSQQYF. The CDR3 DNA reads TGTGCCAGCAGTCAGCAGTACTTC.

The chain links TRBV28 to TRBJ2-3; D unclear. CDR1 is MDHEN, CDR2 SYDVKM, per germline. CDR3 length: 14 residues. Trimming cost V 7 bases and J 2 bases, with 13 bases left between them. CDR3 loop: CASIWRKLTDTQYF. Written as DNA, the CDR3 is TGTGCCAGCATCTGGCGGAAACTCACAGATACGCAGTATTTT. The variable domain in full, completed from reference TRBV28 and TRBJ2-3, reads DVKVTQSSRYLVKRTGEKVFLECVQDMDHENMFWYRQDPGLGLRLIYFSYDVKMKEKGDIPEGYSVSREKKERFSLILESASTNQTSMYLCASIWRKLTDTQYFGPGTRLTVL.

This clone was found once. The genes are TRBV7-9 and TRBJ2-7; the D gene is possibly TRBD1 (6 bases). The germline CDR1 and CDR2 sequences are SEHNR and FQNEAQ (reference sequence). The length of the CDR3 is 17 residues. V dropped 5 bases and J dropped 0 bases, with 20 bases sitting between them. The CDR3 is CASSHIPWTASSYEQYF. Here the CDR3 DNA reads TGTGCCAGCAGCCATATCCCCTGGACAGCTAGCTCCTACGAGCAGTACTTC.

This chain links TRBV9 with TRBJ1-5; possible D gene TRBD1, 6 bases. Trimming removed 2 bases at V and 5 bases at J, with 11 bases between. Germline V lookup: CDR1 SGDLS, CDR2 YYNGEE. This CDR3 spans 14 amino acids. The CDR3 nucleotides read TGTGCCAGCAGCGTGGGACATCGGGATCAGCCCCAGCATTTT. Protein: CASSVGHRDQPQHF. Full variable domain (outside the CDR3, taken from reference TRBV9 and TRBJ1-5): DSGVTQTPKHLITATGQRVTLRCSPRSGDLSVYWYQQSLDQGLQFLIQYYNGEERAKGNILERFSAQQFPDLHSELNLSSLELGDSALYFCASSVGHRDQPQHFGDGTRLSIL.

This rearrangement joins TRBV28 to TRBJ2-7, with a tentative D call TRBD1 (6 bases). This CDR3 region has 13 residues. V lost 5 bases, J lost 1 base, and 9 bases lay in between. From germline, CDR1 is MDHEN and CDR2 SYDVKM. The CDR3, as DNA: TGTGCCAGCAGTACAGGGCAATCCTACGAGCAGTACTTC. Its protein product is CASSTGQSYEQYF.

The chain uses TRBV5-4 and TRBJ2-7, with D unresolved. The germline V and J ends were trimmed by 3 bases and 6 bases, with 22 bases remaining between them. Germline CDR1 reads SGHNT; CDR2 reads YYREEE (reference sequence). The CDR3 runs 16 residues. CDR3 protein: CASSSMAVGKVGEQYF. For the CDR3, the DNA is TGTGCCAGCAGCTCAATGGCGGTTGGGAAAGTGGGCGAGCAGTACTTC.

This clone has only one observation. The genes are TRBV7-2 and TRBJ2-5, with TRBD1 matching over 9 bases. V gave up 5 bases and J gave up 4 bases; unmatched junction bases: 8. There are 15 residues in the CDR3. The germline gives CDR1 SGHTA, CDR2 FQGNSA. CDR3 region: CASSRGQGPRETQYF. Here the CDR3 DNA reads TGTGCCAGCAGCCGGGGACAGGGCCCCCGAGAGACCCAGTACTTC.

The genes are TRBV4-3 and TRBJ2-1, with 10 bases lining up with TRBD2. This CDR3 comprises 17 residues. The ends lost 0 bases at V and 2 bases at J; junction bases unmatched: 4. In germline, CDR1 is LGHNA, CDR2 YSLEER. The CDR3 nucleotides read TGCGCCAGCAGCCAAGATCGGCTAGCGGGGGCCTACAATGAGCAGTTCTTC. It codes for CASSQDRLAGAYNEQFF.

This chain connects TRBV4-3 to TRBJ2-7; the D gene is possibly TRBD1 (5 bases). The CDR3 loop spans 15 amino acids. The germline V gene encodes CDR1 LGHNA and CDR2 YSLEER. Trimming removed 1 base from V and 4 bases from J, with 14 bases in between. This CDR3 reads CASSQARLGDYEQYF. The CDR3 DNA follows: TGCGCCAGCAGCCAAGCCCGTCTAGGGGATTACGAGCAGTACTTC.

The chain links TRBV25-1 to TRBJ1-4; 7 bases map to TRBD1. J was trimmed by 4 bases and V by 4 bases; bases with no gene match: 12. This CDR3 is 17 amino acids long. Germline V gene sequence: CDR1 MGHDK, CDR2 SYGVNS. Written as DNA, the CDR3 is TGTGCCAGCAGTGGATCTAAGGGACAGCCACTTAATGAAAAACTGTTTTTT. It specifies CASSGSKGQPLNEKLFF.

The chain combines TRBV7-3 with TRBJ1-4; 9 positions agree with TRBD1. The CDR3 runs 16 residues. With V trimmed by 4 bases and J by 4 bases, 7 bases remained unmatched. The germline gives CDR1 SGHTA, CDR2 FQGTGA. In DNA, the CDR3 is TGTGCCAGCAGCTCCCTACAGGGGGCGGGTAATGAAAAACTGTTTTTT. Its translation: CASSSLQGAGNEKLFF. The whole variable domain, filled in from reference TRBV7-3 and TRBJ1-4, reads GAGVSQTPSNKVTEKGKYVELRCDPISGHTALYWYRQSLGQGPEFLIYFQGTGAADDSGLPNDRFFAVRPEGSVSTLKIQRTERGDSAVYLCASSSLQGAGNEKLFFGSGTQLSVL.

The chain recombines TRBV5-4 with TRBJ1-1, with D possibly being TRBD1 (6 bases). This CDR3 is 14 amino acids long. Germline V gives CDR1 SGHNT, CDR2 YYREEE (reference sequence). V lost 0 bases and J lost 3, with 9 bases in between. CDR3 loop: CASSLEQGDTEAFF. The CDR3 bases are TGTGCCAGCAGCTTGGAACAGGGTGACACTGAAGCTTTCTTT.

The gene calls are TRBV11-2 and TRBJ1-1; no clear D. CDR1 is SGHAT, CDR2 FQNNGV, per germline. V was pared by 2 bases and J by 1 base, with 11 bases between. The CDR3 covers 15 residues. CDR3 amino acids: CASSLTLPANTEAFF. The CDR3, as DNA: TGTGCCAGCAGCTTAACCCTACCGGCGAACACTGAAGCTTTCTTT.

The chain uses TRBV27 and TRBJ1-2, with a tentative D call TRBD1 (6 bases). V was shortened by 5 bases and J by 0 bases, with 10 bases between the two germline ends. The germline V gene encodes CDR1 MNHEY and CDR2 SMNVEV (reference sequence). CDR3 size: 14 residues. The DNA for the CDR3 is TGTGCCAGCAGTCCCCGGGGGCCTAACTATGGCTACACCTTC. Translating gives CASSPRGPNYGYTF.

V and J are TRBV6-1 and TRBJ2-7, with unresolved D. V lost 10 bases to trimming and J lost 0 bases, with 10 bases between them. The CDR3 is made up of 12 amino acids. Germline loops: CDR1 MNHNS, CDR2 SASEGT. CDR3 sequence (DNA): TGTGCCACCCAGACGGTCTCCTACGAGCAGTACTTC. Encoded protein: CATQTVSYEQYF.

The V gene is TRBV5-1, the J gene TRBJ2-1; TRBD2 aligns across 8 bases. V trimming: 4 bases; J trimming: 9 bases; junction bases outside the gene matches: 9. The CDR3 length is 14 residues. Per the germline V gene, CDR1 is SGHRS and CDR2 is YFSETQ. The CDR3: CASSVGLAAGEQFF. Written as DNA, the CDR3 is TGCGCCAGCAGCGTCGGACTAGCAGCCGGTGAGCAGTTCTTC.